This T cell receptor (beta chain) was obtained from a study of CD8 T cells in Susac syndrome. Negative isolation yielded the CD8+ and CD4+ T cells, while FACS enriched the TEMRA cells. The CDR3 runs 14 residues. J lost 2 bases, V lost 6 bases, and 7 bases had no gene match. Looked up from germline, CDR1 is MDHEN and CDR2 is SYDVKM. An amount of RNA that ranged from roughly 0.45 to 1 ug was reverse transcribed with random hexamers. immunoSEQ multiplex PCR amplified TCR beta CDR3 across 54 Vbeta, 13 Jbeta. A single record per CDR3 protein comes from TCRdb applying MiXCR to the immunoSEQ multiplex PCR reads. The table has some 190,000 distinct CDR3 sequences, about 94% seen once.

The sequenced material came from CD4+ T cells from PBMCs. The sequence was collected from a human donor in good health. The chain employs TRBV28 and TRBJ2-7, with TRBD1 matching 7 bases. CDR3 in DNA: TGTGCCAGCAGGGGGACAGTTTCGACCTACGAGCAGTACTTC. Translation: CASRGTVSTYEQYF.